The rows below give T cell receptor beta chains drawn from one sample of a study of blood T cell repertoires in COVID-19. TCRdb keeps only in-frame clones here, not all; method: immunoSEQ multiplex PCR. The sample lists approximately 440,000 clones, around 90% seen once, with about 0.6% in the top ten. The sequencing input was PBMCs or T cells enriched from blood (not recorded which). These receptors originate from a man between 18 and 29 years old who had recovered from COVID-19. CDR3s include the opening cysteine and the closing phenylalanine or tryptophan. The D gene is left open where the match is weak. Expanded clones get a size class; other rows say once, few or many, or leave the size out.

J gene,clone size,CDR3 length,V gene,D gene,CDR3 DNA,CDR3 protein
TRBJ1-1,once,13,TRBV29-1,TRBD1,TGCAGCGCCGACAGGGGGGGGAACACTGAAGCTTTCTTT,CSADRGGNTEAFF
TRBJ2-5,.,15,TRBV14,TRBD2,TGTGCCAGCAGCCGCACCCTAGCGGGAGCAGAGACCCAGTACTTC,CASSRTLAGAETQYF
TRBJ1-6,.,12,TRBV12-3/TRBV12-4,TRBD1,TGTGCCAGCAGCTACAGGGGTTCACCCCTCCACTTT,CASSYRGSPLHF
TRBJ1-1,.,13,TRBV30,.,TGTGCCCGCGACAGGCCGGGACGCACGGGGGCTTTCTTT,CARDRPGRTGAFF
TRBJ1-6,.,18,TRBV5-4,.,TGTGCCAGCAGCCTGGGTGGCAGGGGAGTTTCCTATAATTCACCCCTCCACTTT,CASSLGGRGVSYNSPLHF
TRBJ2-7,.,15,TRBV3-1/TRBV3-2,.,TGTGCCAGCAGCGAGACTTTCCTCTCCTCCTACGAGCAGTACTTC,CASSETFLSSYEQYF
TRBJ1-6,few,12,TRBV2,.,TGTGCCAGCAGCTCCGAGGGATCACCCCTCCACTTT,CASSSEGSPLHF
TRBJ1-2,.,14,TRBV6-1,.,TGTGCCAGCAGCGAAGGGCGGGACGGCTATGGCTACACCTTC,CASSEGRDGYGYTF
TRBJ2-3,.,13,TRBV30,TRBD2,TGTGCCTGGAGTCGGGGGGAGCCAGATACGCAGTATTTT,CAWSRGEPDTQYF
TRBJ2-5,.,14,TRBV28,.,TGTGCCAGCAGTTTACCCACCAGGGTAGAGACCCAGTACTTC,CASSLPTRVETQYF
TRBJ1-4,.,20,TRBV19,.,TGTGCCAGTAGTATAGGGTTGTGGGGGGTCCCAGTTCATTATAATGAAAAACTGTTTTTT,CASSIGLWGVPVHYNEKLFF
TRBJ1-2,.,13,TRBV5-5,TRBD1,TGTGCCAGCAGACCCGGGACAGGGTATGGCTACACCTTC,CASRPGTGYGYTF
TRBJ2-7,.,14,TRBV3-1/TRBV3-2,TRBD1,TGTGCCAGCAGCCCGACAGGGGGTTTTTACGAGCAGTACTTC,CASSPTGGFYEQYF
TRBJ2-2,.,17,TRBV3-1/TRBV3-2,TRBD2,TGTGCCAGCAGCCGAGGGGGGGTAGCGGGAAACACCGGGGAGCTGTTTTTT,CASSRGGVAGNTGELFF
TRBJ2-5,.,15,TRBV7-2,TRBD2,TGTGCCAGCAGCTTACCTAGCGGGTATCAAGAGACCCAGTACTTC,CASSLPSGYQETQYF
TRBJ1-1,.,15,TRBV6-5,.,TGTGCCAGCACAGCGGGGTGGGGTGGAAACACTGAAGCTTTCTTT,CASTAGWGGNTEAFF
TRBJ2-1,.,16,TRBV19,TRBD2,TGTGCCAGTAGTTCAAGTGTAGCGGGGCCCTACAATGAGCAGTTCTTC,CASSSSVAGPYNEQFF
TRBJ1-2,.,12,TRBV29-1,.,TGCAGCGTTGATAGGAGGGACGATGGCTACACCTTC,CSVDRRDDGYTF
TRBJ2-6,.,14,TRBV3-1/TRBV3-2,.,TGTGCCAGCAGACTGGTCTCTGGGGCCAACGTCCTGACTTTC,CASRLVSGANVLTF
TRBJ2-7,.,14,TRBV3-1/TRBV3-2,.,TGTGCCAGCAGCCAAGGAGTAGGGGTCTACGAGCAGTACTTC,CASSQGVGVYEQYF
TRBJ1-2,.,15,TRBV28,TRBD1,TGTGCCAGCAGCAAAGACAGGGTCATCAGTTATGGCTACACCTTC,CASSKDRVISYGYTF
TRBJ2-3,.,14,TRBV11-1,.,TGTGCCAGCAGTCTCGGGGTCTACACAGATACGCAGTATTTT,CASSLGVYTDTQYF
TRBJ1-2,.,10,TRBV11-3,.,TGTGCCAGCAACGGGGGTGGCTACACCTTC,CASNGGGYTF
TRBJ1-2,once,14,TRBV2,TRBD1,TGTGCCAGCAGTGCCGGGACAGGAAAATATGGCTACACCTTC,CASSAGTGKYGYTF
TRBJ2-1,.,16,TRBV24-1,TRBD1,TGTGCCACCAGTGATACCGGGACAGGGGGCTACAATGAGCAGTTCTTC,CATSDTGTGGYNEQFF
TRBJ1-2,.,15,TRBV19,.,TGTGCCAGTAGTATTAATCAGTTCGGGGGTTATGGCTACACCTTC,CASSINQFGGYGYTF
TRBJ2-7,.,15,TRBV7-8,.,TGTGCCAGCAGCTTAGTAGGGGCGGTCGCTGGGGAGCAGTACTTC,CASSLVGAVAGEQYF
TRBJ1-4,.,12,TRBV6-5,.,TGTGCCAGCAGAACGGGGGATGAAAAACTGTTTTTT,CASRTGDEKLFF
TRBJ2-1,.,17,TRBV7-8,TRBD2,TGTGCCAGCAGCTTAGCGGGCACTAGCGGTATCTACAATGAGCAGTTCTTC,CASSLAGTSGIYNEQFF
TRBJ2-5,.,14,TRBV10-3,TRBD1,TGTGCCATCAGTGAGTCTGTAGGGGGCACGACCCAGTACTTC,CAISESVGGTTQYF
TRBJ1-6,.,16,TRBV5-1,.,TGCGCCAGCAGCTTGGAAGAGATAACCTATAATTCACCCCTCCACTTT,CASSLEEITYNSPLHF
TRBJ1-2,.,11,TRBV19,.,TGTGCCAGCTACATAGGGGATGGCTACACCTTC,CASYIGDGYTF
TRBJ1-6,.,13,TRBV27,.,TGTGCCAGCAGTTTACGCGGGTATTCACCCCTCCACTTT,CASSLRGYSPLHF
TRBJ1-5,.,12,TRBV30,.,TGTGCCTGGAGTGTTGGGGGGCAGCCCCAGCATTTT,CAWSVGGQPQHF
TRBJ1-1,.,14,TRBV10-2,.,TGCGCCAGCAGTGATGGGGGCTGGACCGCTGAAGCTTTCTTT,CASSDGGWTAEAFF
TRBJ2-3,once,17,TRBV2,TRBD2,TGTGCCAGCCGGACCGGACGGACTAGCGGAGGGACAGATACGCAGTATTTT,CASRTGRTSGGTDTQYF